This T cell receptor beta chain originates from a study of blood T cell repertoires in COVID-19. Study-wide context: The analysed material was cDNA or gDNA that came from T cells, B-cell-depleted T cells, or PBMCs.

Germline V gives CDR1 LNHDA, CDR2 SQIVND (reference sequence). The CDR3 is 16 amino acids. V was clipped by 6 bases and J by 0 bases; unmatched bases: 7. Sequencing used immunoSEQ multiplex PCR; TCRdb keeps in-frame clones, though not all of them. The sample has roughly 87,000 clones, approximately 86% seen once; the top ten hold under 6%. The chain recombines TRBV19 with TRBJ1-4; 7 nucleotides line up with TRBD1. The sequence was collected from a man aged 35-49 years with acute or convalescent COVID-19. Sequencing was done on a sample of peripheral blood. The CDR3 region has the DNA TGTGCCAGTAGCCGGGGGACAGTTGCAACTAATGAAAAACTGTTTTTT. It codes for CASSRGTVATNEKLFF.